The 17 T cell receptor beta chains below come from one sample, sequenced in a study of T cells in Graves' hyperthyroidism and ophthalmopathy. Amplification yielded TCR beta CDR3 regions, with RNA transcripts as the source. A set of HTBI primers served as the primers for a first-round RT-PCR of the TCR CDR3. TCRdb passed the multiplex PCR reads through MiXCR, listing each CDR3 protein once. The sample holds a few hundred thousand distinct CDR3 sequences, more than 15% seen once. Sequenced sample: blood. The receptors shown here come from a woman aged 40 to 50 with Graves' ophthalmopathy.

This clonotype has at least ten counts. The chain has TRBV20-1 and TRBJ2-1; D is possibly TRBD1 (6 bases). The CDR3 contains 14 residues. V was clipped by 5 bases and J by 3 bases, with 14 bases between them. Looked up from germline, CDR1 is DFQATT and CDR2 is SNEGSKA (reference sequence). The CDR3 sequence: CSAPSPGDYNEQFF. CDR3 sequence (DNA): TGCAGTGCTCCCTCCCCAGGGGACTACAATGAGCAGTTCTTC.

This clonotype was seen many times. V usage is TRBV20-1 and J usage is TRBJ1-5; D might be TRBD1 (6 bases). Per germline, CDR1 DFQATT and CDR2 SNEGSKA (reference sequence). Trimming cost V 5 bases and J 11 bases, with 19 bases left between them. This CDR3 is 13 amino acids long. CDR3 DNA sequence: TGCAGTGCTTGGGAGGGGGGGGCTGGGGCCCAGCATTTT. It translates to CSAWEGGAGAQHF.

This clonotype was seen many times. The rearrangement joins TRBV4-1 to TRBJ1-2, with D unresolved. Trimming left V 4 bases short and J 6 bases short, with 12 bases between. This CDR3 is built from 13 residues. Germline assignment: CDR1 MGHRA and CDR2 YSYEKL. The CDR3: CASSPSLGNGYTF. CDR3 nucleotide sequence: TGCGCCAGCAGCCCATCTCTCGGGAATGGCTACACCTTC.

In its sample, this clonotype was seen a few times. The gene calls are TRBV7-2 and TRBJ2-7; no clear D. From germline, CDR1 is SGHTA and CDR2 FQGNSA. The V end was cut by 5 bases, the J end by 0 bases, with 11 bases between. The CDR3 is 14 amino acids. CDR3 bases: TGTGCCAGCAGCACCCTAGGTAACTCCTACGAGCAGTACTTC. It specifies CASSTLGNSYEQYF. Full variable domain (missing parts from reference TRBV7-2 and TRBJ2-7): GAGVSQSPSNKVTEKGKDVELRCDPISGHTALYWYRQSLGQGLEFLIYFQGNSAPDKSGLPSDRFSAERTGGSVSTLTIQRTQQEDSAVYLCASSTLGNSYEQYFGPGTRLTVT.

This clonotype was observed a handful of times. The chain uses TRBV7-8 and TRBJ2-2, with a possible D match to TRBD1 (6 bases). Trimming removed 10 bases at V and 1 base at J, with 10 bases between. From germline, CDR1 is SGHVS and CDR2 FQNEAQ. The CDR3 runs to 13 residues. In nucleotides, the CDR3 is TGTGCCACCCGGGACAAGAACACCGGGGAGCTGTTTTTT. Translating it yields CATRDKNTGELFF.

This clonotype turned up a few times. This chain joins TRBV2 and TRBJ1-1; 7 nucleotides match TRBD1. V lost 6 bases to trimming and J lost 5 bases; unmatched junction nucleotides: 9. The CDR3 is made up of 14 amino acids. Germline CDR1 is SNHLY and CDR2 is FYNNEI. The CDR3, as DNA: TGTGCCAGCAGGTCCACAGGGGCCGGGACTGAAGCTTTCTTT. Translation: CASRSTGAGTEAFF.

The chain joins TRBV20-1 to TRBJ2-5, with a weak D call TRBD2 (7 bases). Trimming removed 8 bases at V and 2 bases at J, with 18 bases between. The CDR3 extends over 14 amino acids. Germline CDR1 DFQATT, CDR2 SNEGSKA (reference sequence). This CDR3 is CSRSEGGGQETQYF. DNA for the CDR3: TGCAGTCGAAGCGAGGGGGGGGGGCAAGAGACCCAGTACTTC.

About this clonotype itself: A single base separates this from a much larger clone, so it may be a read error. The J gene is TRBJ2-1, the V gene TRBV7-2; tentatively, D is TRBD1 or TRBD2 (5 bases each). The V and J ends lost 4 bases and 10 bases respectively, with 23 bases between them. Germline V CDR1 and CDR2: SGHTA, FQGNSA. This CDR3 is built from 16 residues. The CDR3 spells CASSWRAALGGDEQFF. The CDR3 DNA sequence: TGTGCCAGCAGCTGGAGAGCGGCGCTGGGTGGGGACGAGCAGTTCTTC.

In the case of this clonotype: A junction end diverges from the germline sequence, so it may reflect a read error. The J gene is TRBJ2-7, the V gene TRBV12-3 or TRBV12-4; no reliable D call. This CDR3 is built from 16 residues. The CDR3 coding sequence is TGTGCCAGCAGCTTAGATCGGGCCACAAACTCCTACGAGCAGTACTTC. It is translated as CASSLDRATNSYEQYF.

This clonotype was observed at least ten times. The CDR3 DNA is TGTGCCAGCGGCAAACAGGACTCTGGAAACACCATATATTTT. It encodes CASGKQDSGNTIYF. The gene calls are TRBV6-1 and TRBJ1-3; tentative D call: TRBD1 (5 bases). The ends were cut back, 8 bases at V and 0 bases at J, with 11 bases in the middle. Germline loops: CDR1 MNHNS, CDR2 SASEGT. There are 14 residues in the CDR3.

This clonotype was seen repeatedly, ten times or more. The V and J genes are TRBV18 and TRBJ1-1; 9 nucleotides match TRBD1. The CDR3 has 17 residues. V was pared by 0 bases and J by 5 bases, with 10 bases of the junction left unmatched. CDR1 and CDR2 (germline): KGHSH, LQKENI. The DNA for the CDR3 is TGTGCCAGCTCACCACCGAACAGGGGGCTTGAGAATACTGAAGCTTTCTTT. Its translation: CASSPPNRGLENTEAFF.

CDR3 nucleotide sequence: TGTGCCAGTAGTCCCACCCCCAGCGACAATCAGCCCCAGCATTTT. Residues: CASSPTPSDNQPQHF. V usage is TRBV19 and J usage is TRBJ1-5; D is unresolved. V lost 5 bases, J lost 3 bases, and 14 bases lay in between. This CDR3 has 15 residues. Germline V CDR1 and CDR2: LNHDA, SQIVND (reference sequence).

This clonotype was counted many times. The chain has TRBV13 and TRBJ1-5, with TRBD1 as a possible D gene (6 bases). Per the germline V gene, CDR1 is PRHDT and CDR2 is FYEKMQ (reference sequence). The CDR3 loop spans 18 amino acids. The germline V and J ends were trimmed by 1 base and 2 bases, with 18 bases remaining between them. The CDR3 DNA follows: TGTGCCAGCAGCTTAGTAGGTGGCAGGGGTATTGGCAATCAGCCCCAGCATTTT. Its protein product is CASSLVGGRGIGNQPQHF.

This clonotype has ten or more counts. This sequence joins TRBV2 and TRBJ1-5, with TRBD1 matching over 8 bases. Germline loops: CDR1 SNHLY, CDR2 FYNNEI. CDR3 length equals 14 residues. V was clipped by 3 bases and J by 4 bases; unmatched bases: 2. The CDR3 coding sequence is TGTGCCAGCAGTGATCAGGGGGCAAATCAGCCCCAGCATTTT. Its protein product is CASSDQGANQPQHF.

Many counts were recorded for this clonotype. This rearrangement joins TRBV2 to TRBJ1-1, with TRBD1 as a possible D gene (6 bases). V lost 8 bases and J 1 base, leaving 8 bases between the germline ends. The CDR3 covers 12 residues. The germline V gene encodes CDR1 SNHLY and CDR2 FYNNEI. The DNA of the CDR3 is TGTGCCAGCCGGGGGCAGAACACTGAAGCTTTCTTT. This gives the protein CASRGQNTEAFF.

V gene TRBV19 combines with J gene TRBJ1-1; D possibly corresponds to TRBD1 (6 bases). The length of the CDR3 is 15 residues. Deletions cut 5 bases from V and 1 base from J, with 14 bases between. From germline, CDR1 is LNHDA and CDR2 SQIVND (reference sequence). The CDR3 nucleotides are TGTGCCAGTAGTCCCCGGGGGGCGGAGAACACTGAAGCTTTCTTT. As protein: CASSPRGAENTEAFF.

This clonotype has just a few counts. The rearrangement uses TRBV5-1 and TRBJ1-5, with D unclear. The V end lost 0 bases, the J end lost 2 bases, and 9 bases lay between the germline ends. Germline loops: CDR1 SGHRS, CDR2 YFSETQ. The CDR3 runs to 15 residues. The CDR3 spells CASSLGSPGNQPQHF. The CDR3 bases are TGCGCCAGCAGCTTGGGCTCGCCCGGCAATCAGCCCCAGCATTTT.